The clone carrying this T cell receptor (beta chain) was counted only a few times. The antigen is unknown. This entry is derived from a study of T cells in Graves' hyperthyroidism and ophthalmopathy. Across the whole study: Before treatment of any kind, peripheral blood was taken at initial diagnosis. Study-level results: Within blood appeared most thyroid clonotypes that had expanded above 0.001. A model using 13 V-J features told ophthalmopathy apart from stable hyperthyroidism.

RNA transcripts yielded amplified TCR beta CDR3 regions. HTBI primers drove first-round RT-PCR of the TCR CDR3. TCRdb independently ran MiXCR on the multiplex PCR reads; one entry per CDR3 protein. Of 500,000 to 600,000 distinct CDR3 sequences in the sample, 20% were seen once. This receptor was taken from a man aged 35 to 55 with Graves' ophthalmopathy. The sample comprised blood.

The CDR3 coding sequence is TGTGCCAGCAGTTTATTTTTTGGGGCGGGAGGCTACACCTTC. Translation gives CASSLFFGAGGYTF. The chain recombines TRBV28 with TRBJ1-2, with TRBD1 as a possible D gene (5 bases). CDR1 and CDR2 from the germline V gene are MDHEN and SYDVKM. This CDR3 has 14 residues. V was clipped by 1 base and J by 8 bases, with 14 bases between them.